This TCR beta chain comes out of a study of beta chain features in type 1 diabetes. Reverse transcription of all isolated RNA meant that expressed TCRB transcripts were sequenced. The table came from immunoSEQ multiplex PCR; TCRdb's copy has only in-frame clones and leaves some out. The table shows some 350,000 clones, with 9.6% occurring only once. Notes on the study in general: It was among patients, rather than healthy donors, that naive, central memory and Treg TCRB repertoires appeared more similar. Shortening of TCRB CDR3s, moderate but significant, appeared in all four CD4+ subsets of Type 1 diabetes patients.

In the case of this clone: The antigen remains undetermined.

The TCR sequence derives from a man aged 25-40 years with type 1 diabetes. Source material: central memory CD4+ T cells from blood.

The CDR3 nucleotides read TGTGCCAGCAGCGTAGCTCCGACAGGAAATGAAAAACTGTTTTTT. Translation: CASSVAPTGNEKLFF. V usage is TRBV9 and J usage is TRBJ1-4; tentatively, D is TRBD1 (6 bases). V gave up 0 bases and J gave up 5 bases, with 11 bases separating them. The V gene's germline CDR1 is SGDLS and CDR2 YYNGEE. This CDR3 spans 15 amino acids.